This T cell receptor beta chain is from a study of blood T cell repertoires in COVID-19. Study-wide context: Sources were T cells, B-cell-depleted T cells, or PBMCs; the material itself was cDNA or gDNA.

Assay used: immunoSEQ multiplex PCR; TCRdb lists only in-frame clones, some missing. The repertoire holds around 300,000 clones, with around 87% as singletons. Germline V gives CDR1 MGHRA, CDR2 YSYEKL. The V gene end was trimmed by 0 bases and the J gene end by 0 bases; junction bases not matched to a gene: 2. CDR3 length: 17 amino acids. Participants, about 18 to 90 years old, spanned under 25 US areas. Participant reports of clinical history set cohort assignment. Symptom resolution, clearance, or two negative PCRs marked the recovered donors of Cohort 3. The sample comprised PBMCs or T cells enriched from blood (not recorded which). The chain is built from TRBV4-1 and TRBJ2-6, with 7 nucleotides matching TRBD2. This receptor was obtained from a woman under 40 who had recovered from COVID-19. CDR3 coding DNA: TGCGCCAGCAGCCAAGATTCGGGAGGCTCTGGGGCCAACGTCCTGACTTTC. Translating it yields CASSQDSGGSGANVLTF.